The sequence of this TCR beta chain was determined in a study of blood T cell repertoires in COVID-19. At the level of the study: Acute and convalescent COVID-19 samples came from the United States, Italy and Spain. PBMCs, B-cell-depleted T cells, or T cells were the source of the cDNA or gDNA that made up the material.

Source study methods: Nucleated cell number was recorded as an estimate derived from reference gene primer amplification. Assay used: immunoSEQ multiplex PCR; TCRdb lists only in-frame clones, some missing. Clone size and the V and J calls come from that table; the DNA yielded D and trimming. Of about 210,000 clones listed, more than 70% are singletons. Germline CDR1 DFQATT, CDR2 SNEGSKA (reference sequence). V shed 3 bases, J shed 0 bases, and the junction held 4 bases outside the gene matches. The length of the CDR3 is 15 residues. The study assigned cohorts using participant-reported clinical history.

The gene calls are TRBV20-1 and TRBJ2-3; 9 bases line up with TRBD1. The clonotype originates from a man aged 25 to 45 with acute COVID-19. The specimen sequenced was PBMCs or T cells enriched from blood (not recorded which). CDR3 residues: CSASHRGLSTDTQYF. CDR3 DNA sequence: TGCAGTGCTAGTCACAGGGGGCTTAGCACAGATACGCAGTATTTT.